The source of this T cell receptor beta chain is a study of regulatory T cells in long-lasting Graves disease. Regarding the study as a whole: Persistent disease preferred TRBV28, TRBJ1-2 and TRBJ2-5.

V shed 0 bases and J shed 6 bases, with 14 bases lying between them. CDR1 is LNHNV, CDR2 YYDKDF, per germline (reference sequence). There are 16 residues in the CDR3. At least ten counts were recorded for this clonotype. Its antigen is undetermined. Sample time point: newly diagnosed GD, antithyroid drugs for less than 3 months. TCR sequences were obtained from RNA taken from PBMCs. Researchers made TCR beta libraries by using iRepertoire HTBI primers and running Arm-PCR on CDR3 regions. Per the study methods: From all samples, identification returned 14 TRBJ and approximately 61 TRBV segments. Each CDR3 protein is one row after TCRdb ran MiXCR on the multiplex PCR reads. TCRdb, not the authors, supplied the V and J calls. The data hold roughly 220,000 distinct CDR3 sequences, with around 20% observed a single time.

The sample consisted of peripheral blood mononuclear cells (PBMCs), taken at new diagnosis, from a patient treated with antithyroid drugs. The TCR comes from a female donor with Graves disease. The rearrangement uses TRBV15 and TRBJ2-2; D call uncertain. The CDR3 nucleotides are TGTGCCACCAGCAGAGATGCGGCCACCGTAGCCGGGGAGCTGTTTTTT. It is translated as CATSRDAATVAGELFF.